Listed below are T cell receptor beta chains from one sample, sequenced in a study of T cells after yellow fever vaccination. One entry per CDR3 protein, called by TCRdb with MiXCR from the 5' RACE reads. This table has under 300,000 distinct CDR3 sequences, 6.9% appearing once. The source was CD4+ T cells sorted from PBMCs, collected 15 days after the yellow fever booster vaccination. The receptor set was obtained from a man in his thirties or forties who received the YFV17D yellow fever vaccine. CDR3s include the opening cysteine and the closing phenylalanine or tryptophan. Each record gives: D gene, J gene, clone size, V gene, CDR3 protein, CDR3 DNA. D genes are given only for firm matches. Clone sizes are given selectively: once, few, many, or a class where the clone is expanded.

d_call: -
j_call: TRBJ2-5
clone_size: many
v_call: TRBV11-2
cdr3_aa: CASTLDWLTETQYF
cdr3_nt: TGTGCCAGCACCCTCGACTGGCTGACAGAGACCCAGTACTTC

d_call: TRBD2
j_call: TRBJ2-1
clone_size: -
v_call: TRBV6-2/TRBV6-3
cdr3_aa: CASRVSGSRNEQFF
cdr3_nt: TGTGCCAGCAGGGTTAGCGGGAGTCGCAATGAGCAGTTCTTC

d_call: -
j_call: TRBJ2-5
clone_size: many
v_call: TRBV15
cdr3_aa: CATSSPGSPRGETQYF
cdr3_nt: TGTGCCACCAGCAGTCCCGGCTCCCCGAGGGGAGAGACCCAGTACTTC

d_call: -
j_call: TRBJ2-3
clone_size: few
v_call: TRBV24-1
cdr3_aa: CATSDPGSLTDTQYF
cdr3_nt: TGTGCCACCAGTGACCCCGGGAGTTTAACAGATACGCAGTATTTT

d_call: -
j_call: TRBJ1-3
clone_size: many
v_call: TRBV7-2
cdr3_aa: CASSLGSIGAGNTIYF
cdr3_nt: TGTGCCAGCAGCTTAGGGTCGATAGGGGCTGGAAACACCATATATTTT

d_call: TRBD1
j_call: TRBJ2-6
clone_size: -
v_call: TRBV6-1
cdr3_aa: CASRFRDRGLGANVLTF
cdr3_nt: TGTGCCAGCCGATTCCGGGACAGGGGGCTCGGGGCCAACGTCCTGACTTTC

d_call: -
j_call: TRBJ2-3
clone_size: many
v_call: TRBV14
cdr3_aa: CASSQDISTDTQYF
cdr3_nt: TGTGCCAGCAGCCAAGATATCAGCACAGATACGCAGTATTTT

d_call: TRBD1
j_call: TRBJ2-7
clone_size: many
v_call: TRBV20-1
cdr3_aa: CSATGQGDYEQYF
cdr3_nt: TGCAGTGCGACAGGACAGGGCGACTACGAGCAGTACTTC

d_call: TRBD1
j_call: TRBJ1-2
clone_size: -
v_call: TRBV29-1
cdr3_aa: CSVLGTAANYGYTF
cdr3_nt: TGCAGTGTACTCGGGACAGCAGCTAACTATGGCTACACCTTC

d_call: -
j_call: TRBJ2-1
clone_size: few
v_call: TRBV10-3
cdr3_aa: CAIRTGTGLNEQFF
cdr3_nt: TGTGCCATCAGGACCGGAACAGGTCTCAATGAGCAGTTCTTC

d_call: -
j_call: TRBJ2-6
clone_size: -
v_call: TRBV5-1
cdr3_aa: CASSLAGVSGANVLTF
cdr3_nt: TGCGCCAGCAGCTTGGCCGGGGTCTCTGGGGCCAACGTCCTGACTTTC

d_call: -
j_call: TRBJ2-3
clone_size: -
v_call: TRBV3-1
cdr3_aa: CASSHAIDTQYF
cdr3_nt: TGTGCCAGCAGCCACGCGATCGATACGCAGTATTTT

d_call: -
j_call: TRBJ2-1
clone_size: -
v_call: TRBV7-9
cdr3_aa: CASSLDLGHDPEQFF
cdr3_nt: TGTGCCAGCAGCTTAGATCTTGGACACGACCCTGAGCAGTTCTTC

d_call: TRBD2
j_call: TRBJ2-3
clone_size: few
v_call: TRBV18
cdr3_aa: CASSPRTSRTDTQYF
cdr3_nt: TGTGCCAGCTCACCGAGGACTAGCCGAACGGATACGCAGTATTTT